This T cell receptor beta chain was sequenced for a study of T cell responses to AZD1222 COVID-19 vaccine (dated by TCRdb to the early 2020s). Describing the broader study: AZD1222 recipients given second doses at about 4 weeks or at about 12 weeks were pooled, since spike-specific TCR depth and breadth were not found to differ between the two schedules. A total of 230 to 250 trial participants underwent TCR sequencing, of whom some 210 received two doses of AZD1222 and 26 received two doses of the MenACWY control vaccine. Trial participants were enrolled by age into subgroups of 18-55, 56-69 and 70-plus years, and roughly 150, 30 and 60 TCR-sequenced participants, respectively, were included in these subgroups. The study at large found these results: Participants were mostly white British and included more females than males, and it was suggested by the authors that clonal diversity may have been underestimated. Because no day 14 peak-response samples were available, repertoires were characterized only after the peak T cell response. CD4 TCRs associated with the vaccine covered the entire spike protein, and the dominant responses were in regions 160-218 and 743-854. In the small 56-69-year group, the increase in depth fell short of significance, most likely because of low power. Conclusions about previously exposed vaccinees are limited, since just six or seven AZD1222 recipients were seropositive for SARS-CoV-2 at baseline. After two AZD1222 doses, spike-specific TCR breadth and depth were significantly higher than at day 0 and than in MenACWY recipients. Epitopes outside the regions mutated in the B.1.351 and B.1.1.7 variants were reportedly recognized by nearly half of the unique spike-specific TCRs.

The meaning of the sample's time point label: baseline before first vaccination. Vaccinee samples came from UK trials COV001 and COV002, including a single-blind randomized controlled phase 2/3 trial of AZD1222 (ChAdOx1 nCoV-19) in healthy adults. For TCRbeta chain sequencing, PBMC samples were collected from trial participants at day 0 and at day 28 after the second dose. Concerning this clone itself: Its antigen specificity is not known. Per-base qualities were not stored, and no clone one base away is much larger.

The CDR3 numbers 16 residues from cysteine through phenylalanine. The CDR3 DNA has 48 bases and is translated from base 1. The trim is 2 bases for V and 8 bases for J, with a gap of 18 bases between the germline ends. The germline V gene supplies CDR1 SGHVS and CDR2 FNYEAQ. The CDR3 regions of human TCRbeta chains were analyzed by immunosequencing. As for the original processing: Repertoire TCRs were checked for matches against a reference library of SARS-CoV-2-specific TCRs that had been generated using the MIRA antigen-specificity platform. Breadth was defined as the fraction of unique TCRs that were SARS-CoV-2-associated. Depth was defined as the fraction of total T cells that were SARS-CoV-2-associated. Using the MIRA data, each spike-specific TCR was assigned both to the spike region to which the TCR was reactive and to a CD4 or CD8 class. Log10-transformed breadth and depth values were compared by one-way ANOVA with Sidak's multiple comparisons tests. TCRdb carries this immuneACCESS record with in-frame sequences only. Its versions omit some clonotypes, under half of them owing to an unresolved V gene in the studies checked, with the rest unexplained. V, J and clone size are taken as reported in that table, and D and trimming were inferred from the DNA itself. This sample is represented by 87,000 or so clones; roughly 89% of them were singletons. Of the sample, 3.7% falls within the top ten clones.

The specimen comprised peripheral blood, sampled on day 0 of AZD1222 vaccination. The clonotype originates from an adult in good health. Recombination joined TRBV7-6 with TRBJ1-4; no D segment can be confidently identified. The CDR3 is CASSLSPSGVGEKLFF. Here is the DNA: TGTGCCAGCAGCTTAAGTCCATCCGGGGTTGGGGAAAAACTGTTTTTT.